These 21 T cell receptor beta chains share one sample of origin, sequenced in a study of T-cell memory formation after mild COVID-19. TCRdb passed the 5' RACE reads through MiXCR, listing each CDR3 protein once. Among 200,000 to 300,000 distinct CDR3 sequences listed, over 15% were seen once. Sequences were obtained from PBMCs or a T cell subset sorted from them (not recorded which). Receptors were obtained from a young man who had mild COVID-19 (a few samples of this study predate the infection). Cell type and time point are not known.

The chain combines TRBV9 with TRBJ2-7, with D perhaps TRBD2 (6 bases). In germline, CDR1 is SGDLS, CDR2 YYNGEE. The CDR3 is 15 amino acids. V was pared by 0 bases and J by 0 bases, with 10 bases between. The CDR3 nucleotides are TGTGCCAGCAGCGTAGATGGGGGGATCTCCTACGAGCAGTACTTC. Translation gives CASSVDGGISYEQYF.

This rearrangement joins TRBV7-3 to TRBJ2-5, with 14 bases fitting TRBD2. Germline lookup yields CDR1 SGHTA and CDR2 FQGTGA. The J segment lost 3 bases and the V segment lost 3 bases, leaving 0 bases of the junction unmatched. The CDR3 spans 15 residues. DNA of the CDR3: TGTGCCAGCAGCTTGACTAGCGGGGGGGAAGAGACCCAGTACTTC. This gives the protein CASSLTSGGEETQYF.

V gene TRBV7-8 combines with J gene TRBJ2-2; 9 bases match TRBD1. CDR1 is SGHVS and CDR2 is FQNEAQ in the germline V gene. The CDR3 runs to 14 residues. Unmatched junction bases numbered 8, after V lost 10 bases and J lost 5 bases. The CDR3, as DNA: TGTGCCATGGGGGGGACAGGGTTAACCGGGGAGCTGTTTTTT. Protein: CAMGGTGLTGELFF.

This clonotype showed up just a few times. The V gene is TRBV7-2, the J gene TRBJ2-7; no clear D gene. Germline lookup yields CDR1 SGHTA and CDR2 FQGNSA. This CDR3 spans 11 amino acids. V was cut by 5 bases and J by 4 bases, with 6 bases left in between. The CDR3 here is CASSAEYEQYF. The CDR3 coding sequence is TGTGCCAGCAGCGCAGAATACGAGCAGTACTTC.

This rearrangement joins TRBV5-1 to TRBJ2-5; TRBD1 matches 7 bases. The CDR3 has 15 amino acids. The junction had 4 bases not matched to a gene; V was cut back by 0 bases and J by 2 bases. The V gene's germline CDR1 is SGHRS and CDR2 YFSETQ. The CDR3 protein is CASSLVPGQQETQYF. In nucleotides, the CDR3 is TGCGCCAGCAGCTTGGTGCCGGGACAGCAAGAGACCCAGTACTTC. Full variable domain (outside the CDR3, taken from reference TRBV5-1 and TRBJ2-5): KAGVTQTPRYLIKTRGQQVTLSCSPISGHRSVSWYQQTPGQGLQFLFEYFSETQRNKGNFPGRFSGRQFSNSRSEMNVSTLELGDSALYLCASSLVPGQQETQYFGPGTRLLVL.

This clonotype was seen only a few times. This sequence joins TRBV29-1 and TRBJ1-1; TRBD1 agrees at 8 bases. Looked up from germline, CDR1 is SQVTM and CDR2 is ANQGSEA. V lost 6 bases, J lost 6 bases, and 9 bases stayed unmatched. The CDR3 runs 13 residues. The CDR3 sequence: CSVDDGTGPEAFF. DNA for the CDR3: TGCAGCGTGGACGATGGGACAGGACCTGAAGCTTTCTTT.

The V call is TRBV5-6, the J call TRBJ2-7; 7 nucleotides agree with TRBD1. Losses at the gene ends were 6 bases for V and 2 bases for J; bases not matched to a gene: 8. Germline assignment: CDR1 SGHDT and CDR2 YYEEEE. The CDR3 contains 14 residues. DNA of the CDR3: TGTGCCAGCAAAGATTCCGGGACAGCCTACGAGCAGTACTTC. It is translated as CASKDSGTAYEQYF.

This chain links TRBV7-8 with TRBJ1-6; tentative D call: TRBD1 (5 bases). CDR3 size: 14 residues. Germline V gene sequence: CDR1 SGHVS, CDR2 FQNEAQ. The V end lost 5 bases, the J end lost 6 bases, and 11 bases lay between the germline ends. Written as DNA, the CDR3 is TGTGCCAGCAGCGGGGTGGGGGGTAATTCACCCCTCCACTTT. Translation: CASSGVGGNSPLHF.

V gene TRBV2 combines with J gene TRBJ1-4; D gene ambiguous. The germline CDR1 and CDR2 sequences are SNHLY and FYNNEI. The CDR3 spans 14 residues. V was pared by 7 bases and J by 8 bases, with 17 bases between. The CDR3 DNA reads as TGTGCCAGCAAGCGGGAGGCGATAGGAGAAAAACTGTTTTTT. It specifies CASKREAIGEKLFF.

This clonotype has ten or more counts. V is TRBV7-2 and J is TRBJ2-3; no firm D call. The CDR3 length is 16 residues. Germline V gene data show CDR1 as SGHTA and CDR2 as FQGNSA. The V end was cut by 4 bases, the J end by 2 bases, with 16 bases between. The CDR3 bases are TGTGCCAGCAGCTCAAGTGGTGGGTTTGTCACAGATACGCAGTATTTT. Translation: CASSSSGGFVTDTQYF.

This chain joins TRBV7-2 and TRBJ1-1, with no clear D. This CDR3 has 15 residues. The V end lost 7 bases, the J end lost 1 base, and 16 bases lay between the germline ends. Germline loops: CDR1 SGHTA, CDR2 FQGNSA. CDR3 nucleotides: TGTGCCAGCACCCTAGGGCGGGATCAGAACACTGAAGCTTTCTTT. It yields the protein CASTLGRDQNTEAFF.

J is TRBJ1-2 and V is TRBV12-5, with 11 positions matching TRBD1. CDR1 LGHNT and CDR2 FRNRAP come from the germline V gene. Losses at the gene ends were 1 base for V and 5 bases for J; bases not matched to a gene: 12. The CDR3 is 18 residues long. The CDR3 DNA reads TGTGCTAGTGGTTTGGCCCACCTGGACAGGGGGCGCTGGTATGGCTACACCTTC. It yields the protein CASGLAHLDRGRWYGYTF. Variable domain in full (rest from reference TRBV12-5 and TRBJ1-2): DARVTQTPRHKVTEMGQEVTMRCQPILGHNTVFWYRQTMMQGLELLAYFRNRAPLDDSGMPKDRFSAEMPDATLATLKIQPSEPRDSAVYFCASGLAHLDRGRWYGYTFGSGTRLTVV.

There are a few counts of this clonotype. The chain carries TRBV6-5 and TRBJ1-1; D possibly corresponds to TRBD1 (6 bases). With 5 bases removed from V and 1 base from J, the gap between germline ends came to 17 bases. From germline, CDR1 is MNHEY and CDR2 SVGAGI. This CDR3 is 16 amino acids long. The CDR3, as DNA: TGTGCCAGCAGTCCTTACAGGGAGGTGGGGAACACTGAAGCTTTCTTT. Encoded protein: CASSPYREVGNTEAFF.

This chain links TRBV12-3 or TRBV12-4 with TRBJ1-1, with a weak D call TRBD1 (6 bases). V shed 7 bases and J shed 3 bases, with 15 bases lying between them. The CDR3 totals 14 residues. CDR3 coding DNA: TGTGCCAGCACTTTGAGGGGGATGCACACTGAAGCTTTCTTT. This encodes CASTLRGMHTEAFF.

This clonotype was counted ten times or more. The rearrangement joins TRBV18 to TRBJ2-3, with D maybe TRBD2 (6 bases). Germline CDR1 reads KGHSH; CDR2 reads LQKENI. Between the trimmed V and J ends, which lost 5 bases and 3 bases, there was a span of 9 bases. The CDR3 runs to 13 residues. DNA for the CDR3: TGTGCCAGCTCATCCGGGGGTACAGATACGCAGTATTTT. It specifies CASSSGGTDTQYF. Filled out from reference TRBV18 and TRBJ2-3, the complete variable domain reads NAGVMQNPRHLVRRRGQEARLRCSPMKGHSHVYWYRQLPEEGLKFMVYLQKENIIDESGMPKERFSAEFPKEGPSILRIQQVVRGDSAAYFCASSSGGTDTQYFGPGTRLTVL.

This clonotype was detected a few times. The CDR3: CASSAQGPSNTGELFF. The CDR3 nucleotides read TGTGCCAGCAGTGCCCAGGGGCCTTCGAACACCGGGGAGCTGTTTTTT. V usage is TRBV2 and J usage is TRBJ2-2, with D possibly TRBD1 on 6 matching bases. The CDR3 extends over 16 amino acids. V was cut by 4 bases and J by 0 bases, with 12 bases left in between. Germline CDR1 is SNHLY and CDR2 is FYNNEI.

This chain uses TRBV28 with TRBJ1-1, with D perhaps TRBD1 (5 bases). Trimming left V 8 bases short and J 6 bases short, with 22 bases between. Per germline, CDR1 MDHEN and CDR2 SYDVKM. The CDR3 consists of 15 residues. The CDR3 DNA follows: TGTGCCAGCGGGAATGGGGGGAAAAGGAGCTCTGAAGCTTTCTTT. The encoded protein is CASGNGGKRSSEAFF.

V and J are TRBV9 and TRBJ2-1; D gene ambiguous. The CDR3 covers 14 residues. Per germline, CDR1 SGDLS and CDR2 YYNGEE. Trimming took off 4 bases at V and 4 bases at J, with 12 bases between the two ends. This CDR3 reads CASSPSRIYNEQFF. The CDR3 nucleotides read TGTGCCAGCAGCCCCAGCAGGATTTACAATGAGCAGTTCTTC.

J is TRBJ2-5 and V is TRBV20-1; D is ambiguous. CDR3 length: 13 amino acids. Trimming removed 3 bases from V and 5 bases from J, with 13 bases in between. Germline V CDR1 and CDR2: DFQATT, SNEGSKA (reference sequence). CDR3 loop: CSASQLDRETQYF. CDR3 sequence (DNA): TGCAGTGCTAGTCAGCTTGATCGGGAGACCCAGTACTTC.

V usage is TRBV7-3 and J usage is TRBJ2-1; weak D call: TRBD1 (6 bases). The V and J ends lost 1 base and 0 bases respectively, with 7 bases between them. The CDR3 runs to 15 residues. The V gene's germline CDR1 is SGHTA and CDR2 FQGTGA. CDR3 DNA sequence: TGTGCCAGCAGCTTAATAGGGGGCTCCTACAATGAGCAGTTCTTC. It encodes CASSLIGGSYNEQFF. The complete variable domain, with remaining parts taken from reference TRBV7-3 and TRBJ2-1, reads GAGVSQTPSNKVTEKGKYVELRCDPISGHTALYWYRQSLGQGPEFLIYFQGTGAADDSGLPNDRFFAVRPEGSVSTLKIQRTERGDSAVYLCASSLIGGSYNEQFFGPGTRLTVL.

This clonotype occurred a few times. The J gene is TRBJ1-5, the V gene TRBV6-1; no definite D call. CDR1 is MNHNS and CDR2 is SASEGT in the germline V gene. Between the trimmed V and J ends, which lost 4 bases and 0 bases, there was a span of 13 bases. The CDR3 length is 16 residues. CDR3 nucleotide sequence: TGTGCCAGCAGTGTGCCAGGCCGATATAGCAATCAGCCCCAGCATTTT. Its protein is CASSVPGRYSNQPQHF.